This T cell receptor beta chain came from a study of shared clonotypes between healthy human individuals (dated by TCRdb to about 2020). Turning to the overall study: A few men and two women, aged 18 to 49 years, made up the cohort. For each donor, CD4 naive and CD4 memory were each run on three plates, CD8 naive on two plates, and CD8 memory on one plate. To estimate repertoire size and how much clonotype sharing occurs between individuals, the study deeply sequenced the blood TCR repertoires of about five healthy adults. Libraries were prepared and TCR repertoires were sequenced by different laboratories using diverse techniques, in order to increase sequencing depth and limit assay-specific biases. Leukapheresis yielded between about 0.85 and 10 billion PBMCs per donor.

Healthy HIV-negative adults with no recently reported acute infections or vaccinations were included as donors. Every donor was a Caucasian adult living in Nashville, Tennessee, USA. CD4+ T cells were enriched by magnetic negative selection; naive cells were then positively selected on CD45RA, and the negative fraction formed the memory subset. After blood collection by leukapheresis, PBMCs were isolated using Ficoll-Histopaque density gradient centrifugation and then cryopreserved in the vapor phase of liquid nitrogen. Purity and quantity of every magnetically sorted T cell population were checked by analytical flow cytometry. From each sorted fraction, genomic DNA was isolated and quantified by UV absorbance on a Nanodrop 2000c. Notes on this clone: The clone's antigen remains unknown. It has no much larger one-base neighbor in the sample; base qualities were not kept. This sample also contains other DNA sequences that code for the same CDR3.

Study-wide findings and limitations: Only blood was sampled, and tissue TCR repertoires likely differ from those in blood. Based on pairwise subsampling, the degree of clonotype sharing among donors was expected to be affected by sequencing depth. Incomplete sequencing was indicated by rarefaction of sorted-subset datasets, despite the large sequencing depth. Clonotypes shared by all four sorted-subset donors showed higher generation probabilities than non-shared clonotypes. About 5% of naive CD4, around 3.6% of naive CD8, 2.3% of memory CD4, and over 0.35% of memory CD8 clonotypes were shared across a few donors. Naive subsets generally had larger estimated clonotype richness than memory subsets did. The small number of donors limited the genetic and exposure-history diversity represented.

Including cysteine and phenylalanine, the CDR3 has 14 amino acids. Only the CDR3 region is kept as DNA, spanning 42 bases read in frame from base 1. Relative to germline, V is missing 2 bases and J is missing 1 base, with 3 bases of the junction outside any gene match. The germline V gene encodes CDR1 SQVTM and CDR2 ANQGSEA. TCR CDR3 regions were amplified from genomic DNA by multiplex PCR using the deep immunoSEQ assay. Extracted genomic DNA from each cell subset was distributed evenly across all wells of several immunoSEQ 96-well plates, and each plate was treated as a replicate. For sorted subsets, approximately 210 ng genomic DNA, equal to about 30,000 T cell genomes, was loaded into each replicate PCR. The purified libraries were quantified using a Qubit 3.0 fluorometer, sized with a Bioanalyzer 2100, and then quantified again using the KAPA Library Quantification kit. Every immunoSEQ 96-well plate was sequenced on a separate single-read 150-cycle Illumina NextSeq 550 flow cell. For the original study's pipeline: The immunoSEQ output contained only junctional sequences without quality scores, so filtering could not match that applied to full-length reads. To assign V/J genes and CDR3, sequences were annotated against IMGT germline references using PyIR, a Python wrapper for IgBLAST v1.9. Any read was removed if the V/J assignment was weak (E-value above 1e-6), the CDR3 was missing, or the read contained stop codons, out-of-frame junctions, or ambiguous translated residues. V3J clonotypes were defined by identical inferred V gene, J gene, and CDR3 amino acid sequence. To compute the percentage overlap between repertoires, the number of shared unique clonotypes was divided by the size of the smaller repertoire. Three approaches were used to assess repertoire richness: RTK rarefaction, the Chao1 estimator, and Recon v2.1 estimates of unobserved clonotypes. OLGA was used to compute generation probabilities for all TCRbeta clonotypes that the gDNA method yielded from four donors. TCRdb took over this immuneACCESS table, retaining in-frame rearrangements with V and J assigned. Such tables are incomplete; in checked studies, under half of the missing clones stem from an unresolved V gene, and the remainder is unexplained. V and J calls and clone size are as listed in that table; D and trimming were resolved from the DNA. Present in this sample are 2.3 million or so clones, over 90% of which were seen just once. The biggest ten clones account for roughly 0.36% of the sample.

The V gene is TRBV29-1 and the J gene is TRBJ2-3, with TRBD2 identical over 7 junction bases. Specimen: naive CD4+ T cells from PBMCs. The intended sense of this specimen's cell subset or site label: CD45RA+ positively selected. The sequence was obtained from a young man in good health. Some clones in this sample may be carry-over from other donors' samples. Read as DNA, the sequence is TGCAGCGTTGAACGGGGGGAGGGCACAGATACGCAGTATTTT. It encodes CSVERGEGTDTQYF.